The following is a T cell receptor (beta chain) sequence with its context. No antigen is known for it. Profiled with immunoSEQ multiplex PCR; TCRdb holds only in-frame clones, not every one. Found here are 250,000 or so clones, over 75% of them singletons; the top ten hold 12%. These data belong to a study of cytomegalovirus exposure and HLA in healthy donors. Findings and limits, study-wide: Later, an analysis found that TCR clusters from the first cohort tended to co-occur in the 120 validation repertoires.

Sequencing was carried out using PBMCs. The receptor was derived from a man in his late teens or twenties in good health and CMV-seropositive.

CDR3 protein: CASSSLGPTNTGELFF. CDR3 bases: TGCGCCAGCAGCTCCCTGGGGCCAACGAACACCGGGGAGCTGTTTTTT. The rearrangement uses TRBV5-1 and TRBJ2-2; D is perhaps TRBD1 (5 bases). The CDR3 contains 16 residues. The germline V gene has CDR1 SGHRS and CDR2 YFSETQ. V was pared by 3 bases and J by 0 bases, with 12 bases between.